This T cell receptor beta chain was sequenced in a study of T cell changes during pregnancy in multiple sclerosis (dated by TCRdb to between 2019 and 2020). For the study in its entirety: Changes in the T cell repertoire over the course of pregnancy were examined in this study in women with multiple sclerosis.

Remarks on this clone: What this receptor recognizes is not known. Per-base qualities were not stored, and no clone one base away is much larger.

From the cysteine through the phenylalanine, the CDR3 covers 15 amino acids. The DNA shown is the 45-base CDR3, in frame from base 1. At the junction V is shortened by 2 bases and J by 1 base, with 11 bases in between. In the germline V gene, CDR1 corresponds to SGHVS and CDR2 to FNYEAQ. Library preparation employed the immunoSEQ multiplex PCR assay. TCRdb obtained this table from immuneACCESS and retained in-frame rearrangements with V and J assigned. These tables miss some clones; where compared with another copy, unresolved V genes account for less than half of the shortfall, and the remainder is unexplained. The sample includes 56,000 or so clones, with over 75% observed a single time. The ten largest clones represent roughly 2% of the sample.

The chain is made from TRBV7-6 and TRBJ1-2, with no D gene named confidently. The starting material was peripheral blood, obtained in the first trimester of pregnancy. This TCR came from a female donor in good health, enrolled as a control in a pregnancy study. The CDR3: CASSLIPGVNYGYTF. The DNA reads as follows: TGTGCCAGCAGCTTAATTCCAGGCGTTAACTATGGCTACACCTTC.